This TCR beta chain comes out of a study of blood T cell repertoires in COVID-19. About the research overall: Italy, Spain and the United States were the sources of the convalescent and acute COVID-19 samples. T cells, B-cell-depleted T cells, or PBMCs supplied cDNA or gDNA.

Germline V gene lookup returns CDR1 LGHDT and CDR2 YNNKEL (reference sequence). The CDR3 sequence is 14 residues long. Deletions cut 0 bases from V and 3 bases from J, with 6 bases between. The assay was immunoSEQ multiplex PCR, and TCRdb's table has in-frame clones only and misses some. The sample lists about 190,000 clones; roughly 79% were seen once. The sequence derives from a man between 60 and 75 years old with active or convalescent COVID-19. The specimen was peripheral blood. The chain carries TRBV3-1 (or the pseudogene TRBV3-2) and TRBJ1-3, with D unresolved. The CDR3 protein is CASSQDVSGNTIYF. In nucleotides, the CDR3 is TGTGCCAGCAGCCAAGATGTGAGTGGAAACACCATATATTTT.